This is a list of T cell receptor beta chains from one sample in a study of CD4+ T cells in melanoma. Repertoires were generated with immunoSEQ multiplex PCR, while TCRdb's copy carries only in-frame clones and drops some. This table holds approximately 15,000 clones, approximately 80% found once. What was sequenced was cells from a culture (not recorded whether cultured in vitro). The receptors here all came from a human donor with melanoma. Each CDR3 is given with its conserved first and last residue. The D gene is left open where the match is weak. Clone size is stated in some rows and not others, as once, few, many or a class when expanded.

J gene	clone size	V gene	CDR3 length	D gene	CDR3 protein	CDR3 DNA
TRBJ2-2	NA	TRBV7-3	15	NA	CASSPGSGATGELFF	TGTGCCAGCAGCCCCGGGTCAGGGGCCACCGGGGAGCTGTTTTTT
TRBJ2-1	NA	TRBV7-9	11	NA	CASSLEVEQFF	TGTGCCAGCAGCTTAGAGGTAGAGCAGTTCTTC
TRBJ2-1	few	TRBV30	14	NA	CAWTEDTVYNEQFF	TGTGCCTGGACCGAGGACACGGTCTACAATGAGCAGTTCTTC
TRBJ1-6	NA	TRBV9	18	TRBD1	CASSAGQGIATYNSPLHF	TGTGCCAGCAGCGCGGGACAGGGGATCGCGACCTATAATTCACCCCTCCACTTT
TRBJ2-6	NA	TRBV5-1	22	NA	CASSWGGPGGNTIRGGANVLTF	TGCGCCAGCAGCTGGGGAGGTCCAGGGGGTAATACTATACGTGGTGGGGCCAACGTCCTGACTTTC
TRBJ1-1	NA	TRBV19	15	NA	CASHRDPQFNTEAFF	TGTGCCAGTCACAGGGATCCCCAATTTAACACTGAAGCTTTCTTT
TRBJ2-7	NA	TRBV6-5	14	NA	CASSFRRRAYEQYF	TGTGCCAGCAGTTTCAGGCGGAGGGCCTACGAGCAGTACTTC
TRBJ1-3	NA	TRBV5-4	15	NA	CASSAPTGSGNTIYF	TGTGCCAGCAGCGCCCCTACAGGTTCTGGAAACACCATATATTTT
TRBJ2-2	NA	TRBV6-1	15	NA	CASSEQGGVTGELFF	TGTGCCAGCAGTGAACAAGGGGGGGTCACCGGGGAGCTGTTTTTT
TRBJ2-5	NA	TRBV28	17	TRBD2	CASSPMLLAGGLGTQYF	TGTGCCAGCAGTCCGATGCTCTTGGCGGGGGGGCTTGGGACCCAGTACTTC
TRBJ2-2	once	TRBV5-1	16	NA	CASSFLRGGATGELFF	TGCGCCAGCAGCTTCCTTCGAGGGGGGGCTACTGGGGAGCTGTTTTTT
TRBJ2-7	NA	TRBV30	13	NA	CAWSAGFVYEQYF	TGTGCCTGGAGCGCCGGTTTTGTCTACGAGCAGTACTTC
TRBJ2-3	NA	TRBV2	12	NA	CAAGYYTDTQYF	TGTGCAGCAGGGTACTACACAGATACGCAGTATTTT
TRBJ1-2	NA	TRBV5-8	16	NA	CASSTPIGRQNYGYTF	TGTGCCAGCAGTACCCCGATCGGCAGACAGAACTATGGCTACACCTTC
TRBJ1-2	NA	TRBV19	14	NA	CASSSGTRPYGYTF	TGTGCCAGTTCCTCCGGGACAAGACCCTATGGCTACACCTTC
TRBJ2-1	once	TRBV6-6	16	TRBD1	CASSPSLGTGSDEQFF	TGTGCCAGCAGTCCTAGCCTCGGGACAGGGAGCGATGAGCAGTTCTTC
TRBJ1-2	NA	TRBV27	13	TRBD1	CASSTTGEGGYTF	TGTGCCAGCAGTACGACAGGGGAGGGTGGCTACACCTTC
TRBJ1-5	NA	TRBV2	15	NA	CASKPRSGSNQPQHF	TGTGCCAGCAAACCCCGCTCGGGGAGCAATCAGCCCCAGCATTTT
TRBJ1-4	once	TRBV4-1	18	NA	CASSQVPRGWGTNEKLFF	TGCGCCAGCAGCCAAGTTCCAAGGGGCTGGGGAACTAATGAAAAACTGTTTTTT
TRBJ2-1	few	TRBV15	14	NA	CATSAHTNPGGQFF	TGTGCCACCAGCGCCCACACTAACCCCGGGGGGCAGTTCTTC
TRBJ1-1	NA	TRBV7-3	14	NA	CASSFSIGNTEAFF	TGTGCCAGCAGCTTCAGTATCGGCAACACTGAAGCTTTCTTT
TRBJ1-1	few	TRBV5-1	16	TRBD1	CASSWMGQGLNTEAFF	TGCGCCAGCAGCTGGATGGGACAGGGCCTGAACACTGAAGCTTTCTTT
TRBJ2-5	NA	TRBV5-4	15	TRBD2	CASSWKRGLQETQYF	TGTGCCAGCAGTTGGAAGCGGGGCCTACAAGAGACCCAGTACTTC
TRBJ2-3	NA	TRBV5-1	17	TRBD1	CASSSRGTGEGADTQYF	TGCGCCAGCAGCTCGAGGGGGACAGGGGAAGGCGCAGATACGCAGTATTTT
TRBJ1-4	NA	TRBV11-2	16	NA	CASSFRTSTTNEKLFF	TGTGCCAGCAGCTTCAGGACCTCAACAACTAATGAAAAACTGTTTTTT
TRBJ2-3	NA	TRBV10-1	11	NA	CASSVGDTQYF	TGCGCCAGCAGTGTTGGGGATACGCAGTATTTT